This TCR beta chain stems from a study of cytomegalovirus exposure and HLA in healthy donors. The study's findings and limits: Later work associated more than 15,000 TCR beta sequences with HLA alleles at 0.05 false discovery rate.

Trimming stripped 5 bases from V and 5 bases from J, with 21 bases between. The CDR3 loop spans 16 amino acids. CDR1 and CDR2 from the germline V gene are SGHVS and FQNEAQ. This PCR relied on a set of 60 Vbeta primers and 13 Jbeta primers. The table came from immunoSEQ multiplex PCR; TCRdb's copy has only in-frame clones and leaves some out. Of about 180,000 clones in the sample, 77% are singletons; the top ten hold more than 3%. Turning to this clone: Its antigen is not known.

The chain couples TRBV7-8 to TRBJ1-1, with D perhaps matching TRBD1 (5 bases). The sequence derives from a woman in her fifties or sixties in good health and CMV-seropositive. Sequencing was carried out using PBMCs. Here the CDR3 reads CASSHLGGPIGTEAFF. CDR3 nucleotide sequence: TGTGCCAGCAGCCACTTGGGGGGTCCCATTGGGACTGAAGCTTTCTTT.